These 30 T cell receptor beta chains were sequenced from one sample in a study of blood T cell repertoires in COVID-19 (dated by TCRdb to 2019 to 2021). Library method: the immunoSEQ multiplex PCR assay. TCRdb obtained this table from immuneACCESS and retained in-frame rearrangements with V and J assigned. These tables miss some clones; where compared with another copy, unresolved V genes account for less than half of the shortfall, and the remainder is unexplained. The sample table lists around 250,000 clones, 86% of them with a count of one. Of the sample, about 12% falls within the top ten clones. Specimen: peripheral blood. These receptors were collected from an elderly man with acute or convalescent COVID-19.

This chain links TRBV24-1 with TRBJ1-2, with 11 bases identical to TRBD1. CDR3 length: 13 residues. The germline V gene encodes CDR1 KGHDR and CDR2 SFDVKD. The junction had 3 bases not matched to a gene; V was cut back by 5 bases and J by 8 bases. In nucleotides, the CDR3 is TGTGCCACCAGTGCGGACAGGGGGCGAGGCTACACCTTC. Residues: CATSADRGRGYTF.

The chain is built from TRBV6-5 and TRBJ1-4; D not resolved. Trimming took off 8 bases at V and 3 bases at J, with 13 bases between the two ends. The CDR3 consists of 14 residues. Germline CDR1 reads MNHEY; CDR2 reads SVGAGI. CDR3 sequence: CASGLTRSNEKLFF. The DNA for the CDR3 is TGTGCCAGCGGCCTGACCAGGTCTAATGAAAAACTGTTTTTT.

In this sample, this clone turned up a few times. V and J are TRBV3-1 (or the pseudogene TRBV3-2) and TRBJ1-2, with D tentatively TRBD1 (6 bases). This CDR3 spans 13 amino acids. V was shortened by 2 bases and J by 7 bases, with 11 bases between the two germline ends. CDR1 is LGHDT, CDR2 YNNKEL, per germline (reference sequence). The CDR3 region is CASSQTGRSGYTF. Written as DNA, the CDR3 is TGTGCCAGCAGCCAAACAGGGCGGTCTGGCTACACCTTC.

The genes are TRBV7-3 and TRBJ2-7; 9 bases line up with TRBD1. Germline V gives CDR1 SGHTA, CDR2 FQGTGA. The length of the CDR3 is 17 residues. J was trimmed by 6 bases and V by 0 bases; bases with no gene match: 12. CDR3 loop: CASSLTPTGGPYSEQYF. The CDR3 region has the DNA TGTGCCAGCAGCTTAACCCCCACAGGGGGCCCCTACAGCGAGCAGTACTTC.

The V and J genes are TRBV24-1 and TRBJ2-3, with D perhaps TRBD2 (7 bases). The CDR3 runs to 17 residues. CDR1 and CDR2 (germline): KGHDR, SFDVKD. Trimming pared 0 bases from V and 0 bases from J, leaving 12 bases between. The CDR3 bases are TGTGCCACCAGTGATTTGGTGGCGGGGGCTAGCACAGATACGCAGTATTTT. This codes for CATSDLVAGASTDTQYF.

The chain uses TRBV18 and TRBJ1-5; D perhaps matches TRBD1 (6 bases). Per germline, CDR1 KGHSH and CDR2 LQKENI. The CDR3 is 16 amino acids. Trimming took 2 bases from V and 3 from J, leaving 14 bases between them. Here the CDR3 DNA reads TGTGCCAGCTCACCAGACCCGGGACAACTCAATCAGCCCCAGCATTTT. Protein product: CASSPDPGQLNQPQHF.

This clone was recorded once. The CDR3 bases are TGTGCCAGCAGCCGGCAGGGCGGGGGTCGGGGCACCGGGGAGCTGTTTTTT. The encoded protein is CASSRQGGGRGTGELFF. This sequence joins TRBV5-4 and TRBJ2-2, with 7 bases fitting TRBD2. The CDR3 consists of 17 residues. The V gene end was trimmed by 4 bases and the J gene end by 4 bases; junction bases not matched to a gene: 13. Germline V gene sequence: CDR1 SGHNT, CDR2 YYREEE (reference sequence).

The V gene is TRBV3-1 (or the pseudogene TRBV3-2), the J gene TRBJ2-2; the D is unclear. The CDR3 contains 15 residues. V dropped 5 bases and J dropped 1 base, with 11 bases sitting between them. The germline V gene has CDR1 LGHDT and CDR2 YNNKEL (reference sequence). The CDR3 sequence: CASSAHTGNTGELFF. CDR3 nucleotides: TGTGCCAGCAGCGCGCATACGGGGAACACCGGGGAGCTGTTTTTT.

This clone has a single count. The CDR3 DNA sequence: TGTGCCAGCAGCTTCTCATCCGGGGTCTATGAGCAGTTCTTC. It codes for CASSFSSGVYEQFF. This chain uses TRBV7-2 with TRBJ2-1, with D possibly matching TRBD2 (5 bases). The germline V gene encodes CDR1 SGHTA and CDR2 FQGNSA. The CDR3 has 14 residues. V lost 3 bases, J lost 8 bases, and 14 bases lay in between.

This chain links TRBV3-1 (or the pseudogene TRBV3-2) with TRBJ1-3; TRBD1 might be the D (6 bases). The CDR3 loop spans 16 amino acids. Germline V lookup: CDR1 LGHDT, CDR2 YNNKEL (reference sequence). Trimming cost V 4 bases and J 1 base, with 14 bases left between them. CDR3 nucleotides: TGTGCCAGCAGCCCAGATTGGACAGCTTCTGGAAACACCATATATTTT. It encodes CASSPDWTASGNTIYF.

This clone was found a few times. The chain links TRBV7-2 to TRBJ1-4, with 7 bases lining up with TRBD1. CDR3 length: 15 amino acids. Trimming at V came to 5 bases and at J to 8 bases, leaving 11 bases not matched to a gene. Germline values: CDR1 SGHTA, CDR2 FQGNSA. CDR3 coding DNA: TGTGCCAGCAGCCCGGGACAGTCGGGGAAGGAAAAACTGTTTTTT. Its protein product is CASSPGQSGKEKLFF.

The rearrangement joins TRBV28 to TRBJ2-2; 8 nucleotides match TRBD1. Germline CDR1 MDHEN, CDR2 SYDVKM. The CDR3 is 17 amino acids. With V trimmed by 5 bases and J by 5 bases, 13 bases remained unmatched. CDR3 coding DNA: TGTGCCAGCAGTCTACACCCCGGACAGGGCAGGACCGGGGAGCTGTTTTTT. Amino acid sequence: CASSLHPGQGRTGELFF.

A word on this clone: Other DNA sequences in the same sample also yield this CDR3. The genes are TRBV15 and TRBJ2-3, with 8 bases lining up with TRBD1. After removal of 3 bases from V and 1 base from J, the junction contained 0 bases not matched to a gene. This CDR3 is built from 14 residues. The germline gives CDR1 LNHNV, CDR2 YYDKDF (reference sequence). The CDR3 region is CATSRTGGTDTQYF. The CDR3 DNA follows: TGTGCCACCAGCAGGACAGGGGGCACAGATACGCAGTATTTT.

This rearrangement joins TRBV2 to TRBJ1-6; D is unclear. V was cut by 3 bases and J by 4 bases, with 10 bases left in between. Germline V lookup: CDR1 SNHLY, CDR2 FYNNEI. The CDR3 has 15 amino acids. CDR3 nucleotides: TGTGCCAGCAGTGACGGGTCAGCTTATAATTCACCCCTCCACTTT. As protein: CASSDGSAYNSPLHF.

The genes are TRBV14 and TRBJ2-7; D unclear. Germline V CDR1 and CDR2: SGHDN, FVKESK. The CDR3 totals 12 residues. V was shortened by 1 base and J by 3 bases, with 4 bases between the two germline ends. CDR3 amino acids: CASSQAHYEQYF. CDR3 nucleotide sequence: TGTGCCAGCAGCCAAGCCCACTACGAGCAGTACTTC.

The J gene is TRBJ2-3, the V gene TRBV11-2, with 10 bases that match TRBD2. V gave up 5 bases and J gave up 2 bases; unmatched junction bases: 7. The CDR3 has 16 residues. Germline V lookup: CDR1 SGHAT, CDR2 FQNNGV. The CDR3: CASSIGTSAATDTQYF. CDR3 bases: TGTGCCAGCAGCATAGGGACTAGCGCCGCCACAGATACGCAGTATTTT.

The V and J genes are TRBV19 and TRBJ1-2; D is ambiguous. Trimming took off 4 bases at V and 10 bases at J, with 28 bases between the two ends. From germline, CDR1 is LNHDA and CDR2 SQIVND (reference sequence). The CDR3 covers 17 residues. The CDR3 is CASSSAGSRRIVHAYTF. The DNA for the CDR3 is TGTGCCAGTAGTAGCGCCGGGTCCCGTCGAATAGTTCACGCCTACACCTTC.

The rearrangement uses TRBV2 and TRBJ2-3, with TRBD1 matching 7 bases. The germline gives CDR1 SNHLY, CDR2 FYNNEI. V lost 5 bases to trimming and J lost 1 base; unmatched junction nucleotides: 9. This CDR3 spans 16 amino acids. CDR3 in DNA: TGTGCCAGCAGTCCTTCGACAGGGCTACGCACAGATACGCAGTATTTT. The encoded protein is CASSPSTGLRTDTQYF. Full variable domain (remainder filled in from reference TRBV2 and TRBJ2-3): EPEVTQTPSHQVTQMGQEVILRCVPISNHLYFYWYRQILGQKVEFLVSFYNNEISEKSEIFDDQFSVERPDGSNFTLKIRSTKLEDSAMYFCASSPSTGLRTDTQYFGPGTRLTVL.

This clone appeared once. As DNA, the CDR3 is TGTGCCAGCAGTATCAGGGGTATGGGCTATGGCTACACCTTC. It codes for CASSIRGMGYGYTF. The chain carries TRBV27 and TRBJ1-2, with a weak D call TRBD1 (6 bases). Trimming pared 5 bases from V and 4 bases from J, leaving 14 bases between. CDR3 length: 14 residues. Germline CDR1 MNHEY, CDR2 SMNVEV (reference sequence).

The V call is TRBV18, the J call TRBJ1-1; 7 bases agree with TRBD1. The CDR3 consists of 15 residues. The V gene end was trimmed by 1 base and the J gene end by 4 bases; junction bases not matched to a gene: 6. CDR1 and CDR2 (germline): KGHSH, LQKENI. The CDR3 region is CASSPQQGVGTEAFF. The CDR3 DNA follows: TGTGCCAGCTCACCACAGCAGGGGGTGGGCACTGAAGCTTTCTTT.

The chain employs TRBV2 and TRBJ1-2; no clear D. Germline values: CDR1 SNHLY, CDR2 FYNNEI. The V end lost 6 bases, the J end lost 2 bases, and 7 bases lay between the germline ends. The CDR3 sequence is 12 residues long. The DNA for the CDR3 is TGTGCCAGCAGCCGCGAAAACTATGGCTACACCTTC. Translating it yields CASSRENYGYTF.

This clone was seen just once. The sample carries other DNA sequences with the same CDR3. V usage is TRBV19 and J usage is TRBJ1-1; no reliable D call. Trimming took off 5 bases at V and 0 bases at J, with 7 bases between the two ends. Per the germline V gene, CDR1 is LNHDA and CDR2 is SQIVND (reference sequence). The CDR3 totals 13 residues. The CDR3 loop is CASSSQMNTEAFF. CDR3 in DNA: TGTGCCAGTAGTTCACAGATGAACACTGAAGCTTTCTTT.

The V call is TRBV10-2, the J call TRBJ1-5; the D gene is possibly TRBD1 (5 bases). Trimming took 5 bases from V and 4 from J, leaving 9 bases between them. From germline, CDR1 is WSHSY and CDR2 SAAADI. The CDR3 is 13 amino acids. The CDR3 sequence: CASSTQGNQPQHF. DNA of the CDR3: TGCGCCAGCAGTACCCAGGGAAATCAGCCCCAGCATTTT.

This chain links TRBV28 with TRBJ2-7; 10 bases agree with TRBD1. V trimming: 3 bases; J trimming: 2 bases; junction bases outside the gene matches: 1. From germline, CDR1 is MDHEN and CDR2 SYDVKM. The CDR3 loop spans 14 amino acids. The CDR3 bases are TGTGCCAGCAGTTTTGGGACAGGGGCCTACGAGCAGTACTTC. Protein product: CASSFGTGAYEQYF. Drawing the rest from reference TRBV28 and TRBJ2-7, the complete variable domain is DVKVTQSSRYLVKRTGEKVFLECVQDMDHENMFWYRQDPGLGLRLIYFSYDVKMKEKGDIPEGYSVSREKKERFSLILESASTNQTSMYLCASSFGTGAYEQYFGPGTRLTVT.

A few counts support this clone. The chain has TRBV19 and TRBJ2-7; TRBD1 matches at 9 bases. Germline V gene lookup returns CDR1 LNHDA and CDR2 SQIVND (reference sequence). V lost 8 bases, J lost 3 bases, and 20 bases stayed unmatched. The CDR3 covers 18 residues. DNA for the CDR3: TGTGCCAGTTCCGCATCGGACAGGGGTCTCTCCTTTGGCTACGAGCAGTACTTC. This codes for CASSASDRGLSFGYEQYF.

V usage is TRBV19 and J usage is TRBJ1-1; TRBD1 might be the D (6 bases). The CDR3 runs 16 residues. Germline loops: CDR1 LNHDA, CDR2 SQIVND (reference sequence). V was pared by 4 bases and J by 0 bases, with 15 bases between. The CDR3 DNA follows: TGTGCCAGTAGTAACTCGGGGGGCGGAATGAACACTGAAGCTTTCTTT. Translating it yields CASSNSGGGMNTEAFF.

The chain employs TRBV5-6 and TRBJ1-4; TRBD1 matches at 8 bases. Per the germline V gene, CDR1 is SGHDT and CDR2 is YYEEEE. J lost 0 bases, V lost 0 bases, and 1 base had no gene match. This CDR3 has 16 residues. CDR3 DNA sequence: TGTGCCAGCAGCTTGGGACAGGGGCCAACTAATGAAAAACTGTTTTTT. It encodes CASSLGQGPTNEKLFF.

The CDR3 sequence: CASSYSRSGDQPQHF. For the CDR3, the DNA is TGTGCCAGCAGTTACTCGAGGTCAGGGGATCAGCCCCAGCATTTT. This rearrangement joins TRBV6-5 to TRBJ1-5; D is perhaps TRBD1 (6 bases). Germline V gene sequence: CDR1 MNHEY, CDR2 SVGAGI. The ends were cut back, 0 bases at V and 5 bases at J, with 11 bases in the middle. The CDR3 is made up of 15 amino acids.

This chain connects TRBV3-1 (or the pseudogene TRBV3-2) to TRBJ2-7, with a possible D match to TRBD2 (5 bases). This CDR3 is 14 amino acids long. CDR1 and CDR2 (germline): LGHDT, YNNKEL (reference sequence). The germline V and J ends were trimmed by 4 bases and 1 base, with 11 bases remaining between them. The CDR3 DNA sequence: TGTGCCAGCAGCCTCTCTTGGGAGTCCTACGAGCAGTACTTC. Translating it yields CASSLSWESYEQYF.

This chain joins TRBV2 and TRBJ2-5; D is perhaps TRBD1 (5 bases). Deletions cut 5 bases from V and 1 base from J, with 8 bases between. CDR1 and CDR2 from the germline V gene are SNHLY and FYNNEI. The CDR3 has 13 residues. The CDR3 nucleotides are TGTGCCAGCAGTAGACAGCCCCAAGAGACCCAGTACTTC. This gives the protein CASSRQPQETQYF.